This TCR beta chain was profiled in a study of blood T cell repertoires in COVID-19. In the study overall: The origin of the acute and convalescent COVID-19 samples was the United States, Italy and Spain. In each case, the material was cDNA or gDNA derived from T cells, B-cell-depleted T cells, or PBMCs.

The sample holds one count of this clone. The junction had 7 bases not matched to a gene; V was cut back by 5 bases and J by 7 bases. The CDR3 spans 14 residues. The germline CDR1 and CDR2 sequences are LNHNV and YYDKDF (reference sequence). Profiled with immunoSEQ multiplex PCR; TCRdb holds only in-frame clones, not every one. The sample contains about 200,000 clones, 85% to 90% of which appear only once. Everyone who took part was roughly 18 to 89 years old, and they came from about two dozen US areas. Clinical histories supplied by participants themselves formed the basis of cohort assignment. This sequence was found in a woman between 25 and 40 years old with acute COVID-19. What was sequenced was PBMCs or T cells enriched from blood (not recorded which). The chain has TRBV15 and TRBJ1-2, with TRBD1 matching over 10 bases. The CDR3 sequence is CATSEDRGRGGYTF. The DNA of the CDR3 is TGTGCCACCAGCGAAGACAGGGGGCGGGGTGGCTACACCTTC. The complete variable domain, with remaining parts taken from reference TRBV15 and TRBJ1-2, reads DAMVIQNPRYQVTQFGKPVTLSCSQTLNHNVMYWYQQKSSQAPKLLFHYYDKDFNNEADTPDNFQSRRPNTSFCFLDIRSPGLGDTAMYLCATSEDRGRGGYTFGSGTRLTVV.